The clone carrying this TCR beta chain came up many times. Its antigen is as yet unknown. The sample comes from a study of shared clonotypes between healthy human individuals. Study conclusions and caveats: It was anticipated that sequencing depth would influence how many clonotypes donors shared.

Terminally differentiated effector memory CD45RA+ cells were excluded from the naive CD8 cells, which were CD45RO-negative and positively selected for CCR7. CDR3 size: 14 residues. The junction had 10 bases not matched to a gene; V was cut back by 5 bases and J by 8 bases. Germline CDR1 MNHEY, CDR2 SVGAGI. Sequencing was performed with immunoSEQ multiplex PCR; in TCRdb, only in-frame clones are kept and a portion is missing. This sample yields fewer than 800,000 clones, of which approximately 90% are seen a single time; 24% belongs to the top ten. This receptor was obtained from a man aged 25-40 years in good health. The V gene is TRBV6-5, the J gene TRBJ1-2; 8 bases are shared with TRBD1. Material: naive CD8+ T cells sorted from blood. The CDR3 DNA reads as TGTGCCAGCAGTCCACAGGGGGGCCGAGAAGGCTACACCTTC. Protein product: CASSPQGGREGYTF.